This T cell receptor (beta chain) was retrieved from a study of cytomegalovirus exposure and HLA in healthy donors. Primers: 60 Vbeta forward and 13 Jbeta reverse. Only in-frame clones appear in the TCRdb table, and some are missing; sequencing was by immunoSEQ multiplex PCR. The sample has 150,000 to 200,000 clones, more than 75% seen once. Study-level points and caveats: Later on, a genetic analysis was performed. It linked a missense variant in DCLRE1C with V- and J-gene trimming of TCR beta.

With respect to this clone: Antigen specificity is unknown.

J was trimmed by 6 bases and V by 3 bases; bases with no gene match: 6. Germline assignment: CDR1 SGHRS and CDR2 YFSETQ. The CDR3 totals 14 residues. Material for sequencing was PBMCs. The chain has TRBV5-1 and TRBJ2-7; 10 nucleotides agree with TRBD1. This sequence originates from a woman younger than 30 in good health and CMV-seronegative. For the CDR3, the DNA is TGCGCCAGCAGCTGGGACAGGGGAACCTTCGAGCAGTACTTC. This gives the protein CASSWDRGTFEQYF.